These 8 T cell receptor beta chains came from one sample sequenced in a study of prognosis after radiotherapy for stage I lung cancer. TCR beta CDR3 was amplified from genomic DNA by two-round multiplex PCR. Gene-specific TRBV and TRBJ primers were used in PCR round one. TCRdb used MiXCR to reprocess the multiplex PCR reads, holding one entry per CDR3 protein. The table has about 15,000 distinct CDR3 sequences, roughly 30% seen once. Sequencing used PBMCs, obtained before or after stereotactic body radiation therapy (not recorded which). The receptors were sampled from a donor aged 50 or older with non-small cell lung cancer.

This clonotype was seen just once. A read error is the likely source, as a far larger clone sits one nucleotide away. No conserved phenylalanine or tryptophan is present at the end of the CDR3, so a read error is the likely explanation. The CDR3 reads CASSQHYKGYEQYS. Here the CDR3 DNA reads TGTGCCAGCAGTCAACATTACAAGGGATACGAGCAGTACTCC. The chain employs TRBV6-6 and TRBJ2-7, with no clear D. V lost 5 bases, J lost 4 bases, and 15 bases lay in between. Germline V lookup: CDR1 MNHNY, CDR2 SVGAGI (reference sequence). This CDR3 spans 14 amino acids.

This clonotype was seen ten or more times. A much larger clonotype is one base distant, so this may be a read error. The genes are TRBV11-2 and TRBJ2-2; 8 bases line up with TRBD1. Germline CDR1 SGHAT, CDR2 FQNNGV. The CDR3 is 16 residues long. The V and J ends lost 0 bases and 5 bases, in that order; junction bases with no gene match: 5. CDR3 protein: CASSLDQGAPTGELFF. The CDR3 nucleotides are TGTGCCAGCAGCTTAGACCAGGGGGCGCCTACCGGGGAGCTGTTTTTT.

This clonotype was recorded many times. The chain recombines TRBV28 with TRBJ2-7; the D is unclear. Germline V gene lookup returns CDR1 MDHEN and CDR2 SYDVKM. This CDR3 comprises 15 residues. Trimming cost V 7 bases and J 0 bases, with 16 bases left between them. The CDR3 nucleotides read TGTGCCAGCATACCTGCGACCGAGCCCTCCTACGAGCAGTACTTC. Encoded protein: CASIPATEPSYEQYF.

This clonotype is labeled as medium-sized. This chain connects TRBV12-3 or TRBV12-4 to TRBJ2-1; 9 nucleotides align to TRBD1. The V gene end was trimmed by 5 bases and the J gene end by 4 bases; junction bases not matched to a gene: 9. The CDR3 spans 16 residues. The chain's CDR3 is CASSPQGAHRYNEQFF. DNA for the CDR3: TGTGCCAGCAGTCCACAGGGGGCTCACCGGTACAATGAGCAGTTCTTC.

This clonotype is a singleton in its sample. This CDR3 fails to terminate in the conserved phenylalanine or tryptophan, so it likely reflects a read error. It is unclear where the CDR3 begins or ends on the DNA, so no DNA is shown, and the CDR3 is as TCRdb lists it. This chain uses TRBV4-3 with TRBJ2-7; no DNA check was done on the table's D call, TRBD2. CDR1 is LGHNA, CDR2 YSLEER, per germline. Ends included, the CDR3 has 15 residues. The chain's CDR3 is CASSPGTSGMYEKYL.

This clonotype was picked up a small number of times. This clone may be a read error of a much larger clone one base away. This chain joins TRBV19 and TRBJ2-1, with 7 bases aligning to TRBD2. Germline values: CDR1 LNHDA, CDR2 SQIVND (reference sequence). The CDR3 has 17 amino acids. CDR3 sequence reads: CASSIKERGYSCNEQFF. The CDR3 DNA sequence: TGTGCCAGTAGTATTAAAGAGCGGGGCTACTCCTGCAATGAGCAGTTCTTC.

The chain recombines TRBV20-1 with TRBJ2-7; 7 nucleotides align to TRBD1. The CDR3 runs to 16 residues. The germline V gene encodes CDR1 DFQATT and CDR2 SNEGSKA (reference sequence). CDR3 coding DNA: TGCAGAGCTGGAGATTCAGGACAGGAATCCTCCTACGAGCAGTACTTC. Its protein is CRAGDSGQESSYEQYF.

This clonotype appeared many times. The chain links TRBV12-3 or TRBV12-4 to TRBJ2-7, with TRBD1 identical over 7 bases. J gave up 2 bases and V 5 bases, and 12 bases lay outside the gene matches. This CDR3 has 16 residues. The CDR3 protein is CASSPAGDRDTYEQYF. CDR3 DNA: TGTGCCAGCAGTCCGGCGGGTGACAGGGACACCTACGAGCAGTACTTC.